Presented here are 28 T cell receptor beta chains from one specimen sequenced in a study of technical replicates of blood from several donors. Data came from immunoSEQ multiplex PCR; TCRdb stores just in-frame clones and leaves some out. The sample lists 80,000 to 100,000 clones; around 96% were seen once. The sample taken for sequencing was T cells isolated from PBMCs. The receptors were gathered from a human donor in good health.

The chain uses TRBV9 and TRBJ2-1; D might be TRBD2 (6 bases). In germline, CDR1 is SGDLS, CDR2 YYNGEE. The V and J ends lost 6 bases and 5 bases respectively, with 12 bases between them. This CDR3 has 13 residues. CDR3 sequence (DNA): TGTGCCAGCAATCTGGGGGGTAACAATGAGCAGTTCTTC. This gives the protein CASNLGGNNEQFF. The full variable domain, with the rest looked up from reference TRBV9 and TRBJ2-1, is DSGVTQTPKHLITATGQRVTLRCSPRSGDLSVYWYQQSLDQGLQFLIQYYNGEERAKGNILERFSAQQFPDLHSELNLSSLELGDSALYFCASNLGGNNEQFFGPGTRLTVL.

This sequence joins TRBV13 and TRBJ2-7; a weak D match, TRBD2 (5 bases). Trimming took off 5 bases at V and 7 bases at J, with 12 bases between the two ends. The CDR3 covers 12 residues. Germline CDR1 is PRHDT and CDR2 is FYEKMQ (reference sequence). The CDR3 DNA sequence: TGTGCCAGCAGCCAGCGAACTAGGGAGCAGTACTTC. Amino acids: CASSQRTREQYF.

The chain couples TRBV19 to TRBJ2-6; 12 nucleotides match TRBD1. CDR3 length equals 17 residues. Trimming removed 7 bases from V and 3 bases from J; junction bases left unmatched: 7. Per the germline V gene, CDR1 is LNHDA and CDR2 is SQIVND (reference sequence). The CDR3 DNA reads TGTGCCAGTATCGGGACAGGGGGCGCAGGTGGGGCCAACGTCCTGACTTTC. Its protein is CASIGTGGAGGANVLTF.

The chain couples TRBV5-1 to TRBJ2-6, with D possibly matching TRBD1 (5 bases). Germline V gene sequence: CDR1 SGHRS, CDR2 YFSETQ. V was clipped by 0 bases and J by 5 bases, with 6 bases between them. The CDR3 is 14 residues long. CDR3 nucleotide sequence: TGCGCCAGCAGCTTGGGACAGAGGGCCAACGTCCTGACTTTC. This sequence encodes CASSLGQRANVLTF.

V is TRBV27 and J is TRBJ1-1, with 8 bases that match TRBD1. Germline V gene data show CDR1 as MNHEY and CDR2 as SMNVEV (reference sequence). J gave up 4 bases and V 0 bases, and 1 base lay outside the gene matches. CDR3 size: 14 residues. CDR3 bases: TGTGCCAGCAGTTTATCCAGGGGGCTCACTGAAGCTTTCTTT. This gives the protein CASSLSRGLTEAFF.

This clone came up once. The rearrangement uses TRBV10-1 and TRBJ2-3; D uncertain. The CDR3 covers 16 residues. The germline V and J ends were trimmed by 0 bases and 0 bases, with 10 bases remaining between them. Germline V gives CDR1 WNHNN, CDR2 SYGVQD (reference sequence). The CDR3 DNA is TGCGCCAGCAGTGAGTCGGTTGACTCTAGCACAGATACGCAGTATTTT. Translation: CASSESVDSSTDTQYF.

The DNA for the CDR3 is TGTGCCAGCAGTTCGACGGGGATCTACAATGAGCAGTTCTTC. This codes for CASSSTGIYNEQFF. The V call is TRBV27, the J call TRBJ2-1, with D possibly TRBD2 on 5 matching bases. The germline V gene encodes CDR1 MNHEY and CDR2 SMNVEV (reference sequence). This CDR3 has 14 residues. Trimming shortened V by 4 bases and J by 3 bases, and 10 bases separated the two germline ends.

This clone is a singleton in its sample. The chain carries TRBV18 and TRBJ2-1, with 8 bases matching TRBD2. The CDR3 contains 14 residues. V lost 8 bases, J lost 2 bases, and 5 bases stayed unmatched. The germline gives CDR1 KGHSH, CDR2 LQKENI. CDR3 nucleotide sequence: TGTGCCAGCGGTACTAGCGGTACCTACAATGAGCAGTTCTTC. As protein: CASGTSGTYNEQFF.

This chain links TRBV10-2 with TRBJ2-7; 11 bases map to TRBD1. J lost 5 bases, V lost 8 bases, and 8 bases had no gene match. Germline V gene lookup returns CDR1 WSHSY and CDR2 SAAADI. The CDR3 totals 14 residues. The CDR3 reads CASGGGTGGNEQYF. The DNA of the CDR3 is TGCGCCAGCGGGGGTGGGACAGGGGGTAACGAGCAGTACTTC.

This rearrangement joins TRBV30 to TRBJ1-1; D not certain. Germline V CDR1 and CDR2: GTSNPN, SVGIG (reference sequence). The CDR3 extends over 13 amino acids. Trimming took off 5 bases at V and 1 base at J, with 11 bases between the two ends. The CDR3 nucleotides read TGTGCCTGGGGAGTTAATAGGAACACTGAAGCTTTCTTT. It encodes CAWGVNRNTEAFF.

This chain links TRBV2 with TRBJ2-3; D may be TRBD1 (6 bases). V was trimmed by 6 bases and J by 4 bases, leaving 20 bases between them. The CDR3 is 16 amino acids. In germline, CDR1 is SNHLY, CDR2 FYNNEI. The CDR3 is CASRPAGTSTADTQYF. CDR3 nucleotides: TGTGCCAGCAGACCTGCCGGGACATCGACCGCAGATACGCAGTATTTT. The whole variable domain, remainder taken from reference TRBV2 and TRBJ2-3, is EPEVTQTPSHQVTQMGQEVILRCVPISNHLYFYWYRQILGQKVEFLVSFYNNEISEKSEIFDDQFSVERPDGSNFTLKIRSTKLEDSAMYFCASRPAGTSTADTQYFGPGTRLTVL.

V is TRBV28 and J is TRBJ2-7; 10 bases agree with TRBD1. CDR3 size: 16 residues. Germline V gene lookup returns CDR1 MDHEN and CDR2 SYDVKM. V was pared by 5 bases and J by 7 bases, with 14 bases of the junction left unmatched. DNA for the CDR3: TGTGCCAGCAGTCCCCGACAGGGGGCTCCTCAGAGGGAGCAGTACTTC. Translating gives CASSPRQGAPQREQYF.

The table lists this clone with a count of one. This chain connects TRBV30 to TRBJ1-5; 9 bases line up with TRBD1. The germline CDR1 and CDR2 sequences are GTSNPN and SVGIG (reference sequence). Losses at the gene ends were 3 bases for V and 7 bases for J; bases not matched to a gene: 1. The CDR3 runs to 12 residues. CDR3 bases: TGTGCCTGGAGGGGACAGGGCCAGCCCCAGCATTTT. Its translation: CAWRGQGQPQHF.

The chain employs TRBV9 and TRBJ2-5; tentatively, D is TRBD2 (6 bases). Per the germline V gene, CDR1 is SGDLS and CDR2 is YYNGEE. The V and J ends lost 4 bases and 1 base respectively, with 11 bases between them. This CDR3 is built from 14 residues. In nucleotides, the CDR3 is TGTGCCAGCAGCCCACAGGAGGGCCAAGAGACCCAGTACTTC. Translating it yields CASSPQEGQETQYF.

The chain uses TRBV5-5 and TRBJ2-7; D not resolved. V was shortened by 1 base and J by 3 bases, with 11 bases between the two germline ends. The CDR3 contains 14 residues. In germline, CDR1 is SGHKS, CDR2 YYEKEE (reference sequence). The CDR3 protein is CASSLSIGGYEQYF. In nucleotides, the CDR3 is TGTGCCAGCAGCTTGAGTATAGGCGGCTACGAGCAGTACTTC.

V and J are TRBV14 and TRBJ1-1; TRBD1 matches 8 bases. This CDR3 region has 16 residues. Germline values: CDR1 SGHDN, CDR2 FVKESK. J lost 1 base, V lost 3 bases, and 7 bases had no gene match. CDR3 loop: CASSHRGLVPNTEAFF. The DNA for the CDR3 is TGTGCCAGCAGCCACAGGGGGCTTGTTCCGAACACTGAAGCTTTCTTT.

The chain is built from TRBV6-5 and TRBJ2-7, with D maybe TRBD2 (6 bases). Germline CDR1 is MNHEY and CDR2 is SVGAGI. The CDR3 contains 15 residues. V dropped 2 bases and J dropped 5 bases, with 16 bases sitting between them. CDR3 coding DNA: TGTGCCAGCAGTTACCGCGGGGCAGGAGGTAACGAGCAGTACTTC. Translating it yields CASSYRGAGGNEQYF.

V is TRBV6-1 and J is TRBJ1-4; D is undetermined. This CDR3 contains 15 residues. Trimming pared 2 bases from V and 8 bases from J, leaving 15 bases between. Per germline, CDR1 MNHNS and CDR2 SASEGT. The CDR3 DNA follows: TGTGCCAGCAGTGAATTCAGCGGGTCGTGGGAAAAACTGTTTTTT. Its translation is CASSEFSGSWEKLFF.

CDR3 loop: CASSELAGATDTQYF. CDR3 sequence (DNA): TGTGCCAGCAGCGAACTAGCGGGAGCCACAGATACGCAGTATTTT. The chain joins TRBV14 to TRBJ2-3; 11 nucleotides align to TRBD2. The germline V gene encodes CDR1 SGHDN and CDR2 FVKESK. The CDR3 covers 15 residues. With 5 bases clipped from V and 2 bases from J, the junction kept 3 bases outside the gene matches.

This clone has only one observation. The chain couples TRBV9 to TRBJ2-7; 7 bases match TRBD1. The CDR3 covers 15 residues. Germline CDR1 is SGDLS and CDR2 is YYNGEE. The junction had 7 bases not matched to a gene; V was cut back by 4 bases and J by 0 bases. The CDR3: CASSPRQGSSYEQYF. The CDR3 DNA sequence: TGTGCCAGCAGCCCTCGACAGGGAAGCTCCTACGAGCAGTACTTC.

This clone was seen a handful of times. The chain joins TRBV27 to TRBJ2-7, with 10 bases lining up with TRBD1. After removal of 3 bases from V and 3 bases from J, the junction contained 5 bases not matched to a gene. Germline V gene lookup returns CDR1 MNHEY and CDR2 SMNVEV (reference sequence). The CDR3 runs to 15 residues. CDR3 nucleotides: TGTGCCAGCAGTTTGCTAGGGACAGGGGACTACGAGCAGTACTTC. It yields the protein CASSLLGTGDYEQYF.

The DNA for the CDR3 is TGTGCCAGCAGCCGGCGGGACGGCAACACTGAAGCTTTCTTT. Translation: CASSRRDGNTEAFF. This rearrangement joins TRBV7-6 to TRBJ1-1, with D perhaps TRBD1 (5 bases). The CDR3 has 14 residues. Germline V gives CDR1 SGHVS, CDR2 FNYEAQ. V dropped 5 bases and J dropped 2 bases, with 12 bases sitting between them. Filled out from reference TRBV7-6 and TRBJ1-1, the complete variable domain reads GAGVSQSPRYKVTKRGQDVALRCDPISGHVSLYWYRQALGQGPEFLTYFNYEAQQDKSGLPNDRFSAERPEGSISTLTIQRTEQRDSAMYRCASSRRDGNTEAFFGQGTRLTVV.

This clone was seen a single time. This chain joins TRBV5-1 and TRBJ2-3, with 15 bases matching TRBD2. V was pared by 4 bases and J by 8 bases, with 11 bases of the junction left unmatched. CDR1 and CDR2 (germline): SGHRS, YFSETQ. This CDR3 has 17 residues. The CDR3 coding sequence is TGCGCCAGCAGCCCCGGACTAGCGGGAGGGCCTTTAGGTACGCAGTATTTT. This encodes CASSPGLAGGPLGTQYF. Variable domain in full (rest from reference TRBV5-1 and TRBJ2-3): KAGVTQTPRYLIKTRGQQVTLSCSPISGHRSVSWYQQTPGQGLQFLFEYFSETQRNKGNFPGRFSGRQFSNSRSEMNVSTLELGDSALYLCASSPGLAGGPLGTQYFGPGTRLTVL.

The chain links TRBV9 to TRBJ2-7; D is unresolved. CDR3 length: 14 residues. From germline, CDR1 is SGDLS and CDR2 YYNGEE. V dropped 0 bases and J dropped 0 bases, with 7 bases sitting between them. The CDR3 reads CASSVGEFSYEQYF. CDR3 in DNA: TGTGCCAGCAGCGTAGGCGAATTCTCCTACGAGCAGTACTTC.

CDR3 sequence (DNA): TGTGCCAGCAGCTCCCCCCGGGACAGGGCCTACGAGCAGTACTTC. Its protein product is CASSSPRDRAYEQYF. The chain couples TRBV7-6 to TRBJ2-7; 9 bases are shared with TRBD1. V shed 4 bases, J shed 2 bases, and the junction held 6 bases outside the gene matches. The length of the CDR3 is 15 residues. CDR1 and CDR2 from the germline V gene are SGHVS and FNYEAQ.

The genes are TRBV5-4 and TRBJ1-1; D is ambiguous. Trimming left V 1 base short and J 6 bases short, with 10 bases between. In germline, CDR1 is SGHNT, CDR2 YYREEE (reference sequence). This CDR3 spans 13 amino acids. This CDR3 is CASSLTGNAEAFF. In DNA, the CDR3 is TGTGCCAGCAGCTTGACGGGGAATGCTGAAGCTTTCTTT.

This chain joins TRBV19 and TRBJ2-5, with D possibly matching TRBD2 (6 bases). Trimming left V 4 bases short and J 5 bases short, with 14 bases between. The CDR3 length is 14 residues. CDR1 and CDR2 (germline): LNHDA, SQIVND (reference sequence). CDR3 in DNA: TGTGCCAGTAGTACCGGGACTTCTGAGGAGACCCAGTACTTC. It specifies CASSTGTSEETQYF.

This clone appeared once. CDR3 residues: CASSPSPTGRHTDTQYF. CDR3 coding DNA: TGTGCCAGCAGCCCCTCACCGACAGGGCGTCACACAGATACGCAGTATTTT. The chain couples TRBV5-4 to TRBJ2-3; TRBD1 matches at 7 bases. The germline gives CDR1 SGHNT, CDR2 YYREEE (reference sequence). The CDR3 has 17 amino acids. Unmatched junction bases numbered 13, after V lost 4 bases and J lost 2 bases.